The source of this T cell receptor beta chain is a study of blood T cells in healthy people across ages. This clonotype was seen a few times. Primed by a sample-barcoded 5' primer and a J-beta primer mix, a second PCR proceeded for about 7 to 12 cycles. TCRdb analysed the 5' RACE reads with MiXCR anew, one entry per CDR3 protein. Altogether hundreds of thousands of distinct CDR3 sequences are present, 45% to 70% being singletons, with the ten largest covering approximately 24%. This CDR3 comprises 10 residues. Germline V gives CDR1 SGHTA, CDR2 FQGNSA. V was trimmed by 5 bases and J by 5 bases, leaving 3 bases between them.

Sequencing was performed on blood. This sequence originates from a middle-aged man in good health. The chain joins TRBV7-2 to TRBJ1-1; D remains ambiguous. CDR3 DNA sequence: TGTGCCAGCAGCCGGACTGAAGCTTTCTTT. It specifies CASSRTEAFF.